The rows below give T cell receptor beta chains drawn from one sample of a study of long-term antiretroviral therapy in people with HIV. Assay used: immunoSEQ multiplex PCR; TCRdb lists only in-frame clones, some missing. Of over 25,000 clones in the sample, approximately 88% were seen once. Material: unsorted PBMCs, obtained 0.5 years after starting antiretroviral therapy. These receptors were collected from a woman younger than 35 with HIV. The CDR3 runs from the conserved cysteine through the conserved F or W. A D gene is named only where the DNA matches it firmly. Some rows have no size entry. The others give once, few or many, or a class for an expanded clone.

>-|TRBV25-1|TRBD1|TRBJ1-1
TGTGCCAGCAGTGAATTGACAGGGGGCGCAAATGCAGCTTTCTTT
CASSELTGGANAAFF
>-|TRBV5-1|TRBD1|TRBJ1-2
TGCGCCAGCAGTAAGGGGGCCCCCTATGGCTACACCTTC
CASSKGAPYGYTF
>-|TRBV5-4|-|TRBJ2-5
TGTGCCAGCAGCTTGGCCCGGGCAGAGACCCAGTACTTC
CASSLARAETQYF
>-|TRBV28|-|TRBJ2-1
TGTGCCAGCAGTGGGACCGAATTAGCGGAGAGCTCCTACAATGAGCAGTTCTTC
CASSGTELAESSYNEQFF
>-|TRBV6-4|-|TRBJ2-6
TGTGCCAGCAGTGACTCGGAGTCTGGGGCCAACGTCCTGACTTTC
CASSDSESGANVLTF
>-|TRBV5-1|TRBD2|TRBJ2-7
TGCGCCAGCAGCTTGGCGGGAGGGGCCTTAGTTGAGCAGTACTTC
CASSLAGGALVEQYF
>-|TRBV7-3|-|TRBJ2-7
TGTGCCAGCAGCCCGGGCTTCGCGCGGGACGAGCAGTACTTC
CASSPGFARDEQYF
>-|TRBV10-3|-|TRBJ2-2
TGTGCCATCAGTGAGTCGGGAGCCCCGGGAGACACCGGGGAGCTGTTTTTT
CAISESGAPGDTGELFF
>-|TRBV11-2|-|TRBJ2-7
TGTGCCAGCAGCGGCCGGGGCACCGGGGAGGAGCAGTACTTC
CASSGRGTGEEQYF
>-|TRBV7-6|TRBD2|TRBJ2-5
TGTGCCAGCAGCTCGCCTAGCGGGAGTAGCGTAGAGACCCAGTACTTC
CASSSPSGSSVETQYF
>-|TRBV27|-|TRBJ1-1
TGTGCCAGCAGTTTATACAGGCCTGGGGCGAACACTGAAGCTTTCTTT
CASSLYRPGANTEAFF
>-|TRBV7-9|TRBD2|TRBJ2-1
TGTGCCAGCAGCTTAAGTAGCGGGTTTAACAATGAGCAGTTCTTC
CASSLSSGFNNEQFF
>-|TRBV5-4|TRBD1|TRBJ1-2
TGTGCCAGCAGCCTGGGACAGGCGAACTATGGCTACACCTTC
CASSLGQANYGYTF
>-|TRBV27|-|TRBJ2-7
TGTGCCAGCAGTTCCCATGCGAGGCCCGTTGATAGTTTGCAGTACTTC
CASSSHARPVDSLQYF
>-|TRBV27|TRBD1|TRBJ1-2
TGTGCCAGCAGTCCCTCGTCGGGACAGATTAACTATGGCTACACCTTC
CASSPSSGQINYGYTF
>-|TRBV18|TRBD1|TRBJ1-2
TGTGCCAGCTCACCAGGGACAGCCCGATATGGCTACACCTTC
CASSPGTARYGYTF
>few|TRBV13|-|TRBJ2-7
TGTGCCAGCAGGGTGACAGGTGGCGAGCAGTACTTC
CASRVTGGEQYF
>-|TRBV19|-|TRBJ1-1
TGTGCCAGTAGACCCGGGCCTCTGAACACTGAAGCTTTCTTT
CASRPGPLNTEAFF
>-|TRBV9|-|TRBJ2-7
TGTGCCAGCAGCGTAGGGCGCGAGCAGTACTTC
CASSVGREQYF
>-|TRBV11-2|TRBD2|TRBJ2-1
TGTGCCAGCAGCAATACCGGACTAGCGGGTGGAAATGAGCAGTTCTTC
CASSNTGLAGGNEQFF
>-|TRBV7-3|TRBD1|TRBJ2-3
TGTGCCAGCAGCCCGGGACAGGGGTCCACAGATACGCAGTATTTT
CASSPGQGSTDTQYF
>-|TRBV15|-|TRBJ2-7
TGTGCCACCAGCAGTCCCGGGGCGTACGAGCAGTACTTC
CATSSPGAYEQYF
>-|TRBV7-2|-|TRBJ2-2
TGTGCCAGCAGCTTAATCAGAGTGCCCGGGGAGCTGTTTTTT
CASSLIRVPGELFF
>-|TRBV19|-|TRBJ1-2
TGTGCCAGTAGGGCCGGGGGGCTTCTCAACTATGGCTACACCTTC
CASRAGGLLNYGYTF
>-|TRBV5-1|TRBD1|TRBJ1-4
TGCGCCAGCAGCCTTACGCCGGGGGACAGGAATGAAAAACTGTTTTTT
CASSLTPGDRNEKLFF
>-|TRBV28|-|TRBJ2-1
TGTGCCAGCAGTTTATTGAATGAGCAGTTCTTC
CASSLLNEQFF
>-|TRBV9|TRBD1|TRBJ2-7
TGTGCCAGCAGCGAATTGGGACAGGGGAGCCAAGAGCAGTACTTC
CASSELGQGSQEQYF
>-|TRBV10-3|-|TRBJ1-5
TGTGCCATCAGGCCGGGACAAGGGAATCAGCCCCAGCATTTT
CAIRPGQGNQPQHF
>-|TRBV5-6|TRBD1|TRBJ2-2
TGTGCCAGCAGCGATACAGGGGGCGACGCCGGGGAGCTGTTTTTT
CASSDTGGDAGELFF
>-|TRBV28|-|TRBJ2-5
TGTGCCAGCAGTTCTATGAGGACGGCCGTAAAGACCCAGTACTTC
CASSSMRTAVKTQYF